This T cell receptor beta chain came from a study of T-cell reconstitution after alpha-beta-depleted transplantation in children. V gave up 5 bases and J gave up 8 bases; unmatched junction bases: 10. The CDR3 sequence is 17 residues long. Germline V CDR1 and CDR2: SEHNR, FQNEAQ (reference sequence). This sample's TCRbeta library carried unique molecular identifier barcodes. Each CDR3 protein is one row after TCRdb ran MiXCR on the PCR reads. The sample includes 600,000 to 700,000 distinct CDR3 sequences, roughly 15% seen only once; the top ten take approximately 1%. V and J are TRBV7-9 and TRBJ1-6, with 12 bases lining up with TRBD1. Material: PBMCs from the stem cell graft donor, obtained from the stem cell graft. The origin of this receptor is a human donor who donated a stem cell graft to a child with acute myeloid leukemia. The CDR3 DNA is TGTGCCAGCAGCGGCGGAGGGACAGGGGGCTTGTATTCACCCCTCCACTTT. Protein sequence: CASSGGGTGGLYSPLHF.